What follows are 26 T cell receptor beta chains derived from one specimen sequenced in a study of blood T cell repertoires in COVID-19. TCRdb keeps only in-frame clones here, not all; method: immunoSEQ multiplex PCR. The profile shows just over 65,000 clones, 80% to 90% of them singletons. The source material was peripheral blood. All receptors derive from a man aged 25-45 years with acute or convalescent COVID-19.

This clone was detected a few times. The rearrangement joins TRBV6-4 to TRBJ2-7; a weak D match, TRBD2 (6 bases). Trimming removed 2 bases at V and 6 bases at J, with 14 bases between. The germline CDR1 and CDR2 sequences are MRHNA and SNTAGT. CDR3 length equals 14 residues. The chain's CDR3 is CASSDGTATSEQYF. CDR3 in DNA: TGTGCCAGCAGTGACGGGACTGCGACGAGCGAGCAGTACTTC.

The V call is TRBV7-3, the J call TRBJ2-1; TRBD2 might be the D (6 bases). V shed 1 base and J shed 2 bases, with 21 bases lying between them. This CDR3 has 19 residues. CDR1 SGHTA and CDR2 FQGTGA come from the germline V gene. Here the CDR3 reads CASSLRPIIGGGTYNEQFF. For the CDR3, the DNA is TGTGCCAGCAGCTTAAGGCCTATTATCGGGGGTGGTACCTACAATGAGCAGTTCTTC.

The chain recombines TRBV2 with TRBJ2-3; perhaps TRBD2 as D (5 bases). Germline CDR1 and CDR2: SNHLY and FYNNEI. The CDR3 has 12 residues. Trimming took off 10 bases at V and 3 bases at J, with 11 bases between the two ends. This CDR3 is CATPGGTDTQYF. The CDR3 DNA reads TGTGCCACCCCAGGAGGAACAGATACGCAGTATTTT.

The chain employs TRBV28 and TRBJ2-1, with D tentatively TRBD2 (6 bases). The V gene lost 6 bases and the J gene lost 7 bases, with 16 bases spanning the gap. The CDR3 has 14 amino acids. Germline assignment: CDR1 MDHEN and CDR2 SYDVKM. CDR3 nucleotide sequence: TGTGCCAGCAGGGGCAGGAGGGGAACGAATGAGCAGTTCTTC. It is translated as CASRGRRGTNEQFF.

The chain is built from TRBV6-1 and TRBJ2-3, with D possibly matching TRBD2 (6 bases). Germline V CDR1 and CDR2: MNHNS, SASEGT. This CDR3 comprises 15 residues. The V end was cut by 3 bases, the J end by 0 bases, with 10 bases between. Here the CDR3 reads CASSDRDLSTDTQYF. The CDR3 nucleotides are TGTGCCAGCAGTGATAGGGACTTGAGCACAGATACGCAGTATTTT.

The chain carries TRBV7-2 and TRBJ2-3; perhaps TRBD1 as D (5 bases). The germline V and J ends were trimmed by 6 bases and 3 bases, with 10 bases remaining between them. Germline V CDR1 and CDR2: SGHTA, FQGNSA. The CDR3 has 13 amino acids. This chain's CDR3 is CASRQVGTDTQYF. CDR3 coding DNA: TGTGCCAGCAGACAGGTCGGGACAGATACGCAGTATTTT. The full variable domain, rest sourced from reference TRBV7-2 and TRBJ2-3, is GAGVSQSPSNKVTEKGKDVELRCDPISGHTALYWYRQSLGQGLEFLIYFQGNSAPDKSGLPSDRFSAERTGGSVSTLTIQRTQQEDSAVYLCASRQVGTDTQYFGPGTRLTVL.

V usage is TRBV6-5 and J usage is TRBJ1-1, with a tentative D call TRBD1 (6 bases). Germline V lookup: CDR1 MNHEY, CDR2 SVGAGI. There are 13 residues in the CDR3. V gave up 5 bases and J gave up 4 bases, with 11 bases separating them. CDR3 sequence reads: CASSKQGSTEAFF. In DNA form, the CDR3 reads TGTGCCAGCAGTAAGCAGGGGAGCACTGAAGCTTTCTTT.

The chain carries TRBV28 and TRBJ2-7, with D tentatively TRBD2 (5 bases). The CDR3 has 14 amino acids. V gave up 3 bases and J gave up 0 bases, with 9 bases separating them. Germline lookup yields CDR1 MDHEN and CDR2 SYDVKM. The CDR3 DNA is TGTGCCAGCAGTTTGGCTGGGAGCTCCTACGAGCAGTACTTC. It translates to CASSLAGSSYEQYF.

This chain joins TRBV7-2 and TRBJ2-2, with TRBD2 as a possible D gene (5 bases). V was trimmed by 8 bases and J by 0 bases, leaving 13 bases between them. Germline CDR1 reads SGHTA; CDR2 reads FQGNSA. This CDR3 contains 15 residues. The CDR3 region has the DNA TGTGCCAGCCGATTGAGAGGGCCGAACACCGGGGAGCTGTTTTTT. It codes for CASRLRGPNTGELFF.

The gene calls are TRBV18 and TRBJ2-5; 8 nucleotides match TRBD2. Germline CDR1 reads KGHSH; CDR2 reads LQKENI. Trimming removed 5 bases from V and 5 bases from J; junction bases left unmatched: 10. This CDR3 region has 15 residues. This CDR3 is CASSVNAGGVETQYF. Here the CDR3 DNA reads TGTGCCAGCTCAGTGAACGCGGGAGGAGTGGAGACCCAGTACTTC.

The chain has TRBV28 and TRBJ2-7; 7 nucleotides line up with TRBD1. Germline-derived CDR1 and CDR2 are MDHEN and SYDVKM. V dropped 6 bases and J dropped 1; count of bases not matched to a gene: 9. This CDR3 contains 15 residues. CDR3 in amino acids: CASSPTGTGSYEQYF. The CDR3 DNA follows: TGTGCCAGCAGCCCGACAGGGACCGGGTCCTACGAGCAGTACTTC. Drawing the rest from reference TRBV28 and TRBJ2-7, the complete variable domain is DVKVTQSSRYLVKRTGEKVFLECVQDMDHENMFWYRQDPGLGLRLIYFSYDVKMKEKGDIPEGYSVSREKKERFSLILESASTNQTSMYLCASSPTGTGSYEQYFGPGTRLTVT.

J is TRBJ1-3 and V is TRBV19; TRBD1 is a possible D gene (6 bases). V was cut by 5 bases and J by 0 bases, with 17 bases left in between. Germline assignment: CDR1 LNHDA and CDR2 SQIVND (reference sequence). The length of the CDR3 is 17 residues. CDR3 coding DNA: TGTGCCAGTAGTGCGATGTCGAGGGGGTTCTCTGGAAACACCATATATTTT. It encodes CASSAMSRGFSGNTIYF.

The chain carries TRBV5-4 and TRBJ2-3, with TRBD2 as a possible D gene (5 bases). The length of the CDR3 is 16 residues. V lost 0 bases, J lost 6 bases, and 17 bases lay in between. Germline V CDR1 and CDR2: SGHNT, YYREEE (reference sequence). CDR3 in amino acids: CASSLAGKSQGDTQYF. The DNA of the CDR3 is TGTGCCAGCAGCTTGGCGGGGAAATCTCAAGGGGATACGCAGTATTTT.

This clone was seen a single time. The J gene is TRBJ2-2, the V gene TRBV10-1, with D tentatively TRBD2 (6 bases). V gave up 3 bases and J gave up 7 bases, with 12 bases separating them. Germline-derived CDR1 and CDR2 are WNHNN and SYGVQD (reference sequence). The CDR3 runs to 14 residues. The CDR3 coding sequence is TGCGCCAGCAGTGAAGGGGACTCGAACGGGGAGCTGTTTTTT. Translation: CASSEGDSNGELFF.

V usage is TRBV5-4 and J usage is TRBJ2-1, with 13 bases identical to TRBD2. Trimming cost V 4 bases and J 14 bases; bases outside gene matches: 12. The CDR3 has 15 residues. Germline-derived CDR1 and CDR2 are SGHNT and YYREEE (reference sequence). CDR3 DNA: TGTGCCAGCAGCACGGGACTAGCGGGATACGGGATAGAGTTCTTC. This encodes CASSTGLAGYGIEFF. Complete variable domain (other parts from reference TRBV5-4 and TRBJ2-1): ETGVTQSPTHLIKTRGQQVTLRCSSQSGHNTVSWYQQALGQGPQFIFQYYREEENGRGNFPPRFSGLQFPNYSSELNVNALELDDSALYLCASSTGLAGYGIEFFGPGTRLTVL.

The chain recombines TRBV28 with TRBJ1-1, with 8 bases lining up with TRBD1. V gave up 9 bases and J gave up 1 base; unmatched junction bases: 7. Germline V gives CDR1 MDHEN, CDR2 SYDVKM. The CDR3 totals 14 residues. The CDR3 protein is CASGITGGNTEAFF. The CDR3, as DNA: TGTGCCAGTGGGATTACAGGGGGGAACACTGAAGCTTTCTTT.

The CDR3 here is CASRFHGSSTTYNEQFF. Written as DNA, the CDR3 is TGTGCAAGTCGCTTTCACGGATCTTCCACTACCTACAATGAGCAGTTCTTC. The V and J genes are TRBV12-2 and TRBJ2-1; TRBD2 was called by the table and not checked on the DNA. TRBV12-2 is termed a pseudogene. CDR3 size: 17 residues.

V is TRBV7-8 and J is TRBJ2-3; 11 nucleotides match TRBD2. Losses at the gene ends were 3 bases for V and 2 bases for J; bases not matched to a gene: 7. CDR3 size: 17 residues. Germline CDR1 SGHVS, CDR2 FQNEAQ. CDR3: CASSFYRLAGITDTQYF. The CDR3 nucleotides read TGTGCCAGCAGCTTCTACCGACTAGCGGGGATCACAGATACGCAGTATTTT.

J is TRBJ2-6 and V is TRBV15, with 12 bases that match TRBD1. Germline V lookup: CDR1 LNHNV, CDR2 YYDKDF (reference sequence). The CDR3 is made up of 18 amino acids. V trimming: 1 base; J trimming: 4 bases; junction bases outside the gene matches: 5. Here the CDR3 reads CATSRAGTGGTGANVLTF. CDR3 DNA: TGTGCCACCAGCAGAGCGGGGACAGGGGGCACCGGGGCCAACGTCCTGACTTTC.

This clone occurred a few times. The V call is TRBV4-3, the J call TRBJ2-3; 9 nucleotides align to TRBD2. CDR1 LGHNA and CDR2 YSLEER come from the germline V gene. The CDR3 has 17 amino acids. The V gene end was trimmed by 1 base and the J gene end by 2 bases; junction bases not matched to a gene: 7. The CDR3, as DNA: TGCGCCAGCAGCCAAGCCCTGACTAGCGGAAACACAGATACGCAGTATTTT. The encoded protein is CASSQALTSGNTDTQYF.

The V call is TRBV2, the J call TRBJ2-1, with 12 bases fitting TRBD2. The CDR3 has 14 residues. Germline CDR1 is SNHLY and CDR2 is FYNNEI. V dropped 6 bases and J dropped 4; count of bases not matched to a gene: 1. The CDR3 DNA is TGTGCCAGCAGCGGACTAGCGGGGTACAATGAGCAGTTCTTC. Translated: CASSGLAGYNEQFF.

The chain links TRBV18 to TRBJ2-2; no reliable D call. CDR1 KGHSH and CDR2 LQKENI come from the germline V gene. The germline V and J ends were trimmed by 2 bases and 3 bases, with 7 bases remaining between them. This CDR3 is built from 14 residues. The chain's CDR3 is CASSPILDTGELFF. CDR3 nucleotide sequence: TGTGCCAGCTCACCAATTCTCGACACCGGGGAGCTGTTTTTT.

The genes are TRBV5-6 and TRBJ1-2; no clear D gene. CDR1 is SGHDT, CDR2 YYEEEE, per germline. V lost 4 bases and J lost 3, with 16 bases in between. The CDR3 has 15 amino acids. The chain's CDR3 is CASSARATGDYGYTF. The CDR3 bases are TGTGCCAGCAGCGCCCGGGCCACGGGAGACTATGGCTACACCTTC.

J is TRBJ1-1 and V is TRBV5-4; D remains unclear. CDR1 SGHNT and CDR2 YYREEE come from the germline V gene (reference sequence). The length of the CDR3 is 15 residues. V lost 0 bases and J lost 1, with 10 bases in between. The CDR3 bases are TGTGCCAGCAGCTTGGGGGCCCAGCCGAACACTGAAGCTTTCTTT. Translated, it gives CASSLGAQPNTEAFF.

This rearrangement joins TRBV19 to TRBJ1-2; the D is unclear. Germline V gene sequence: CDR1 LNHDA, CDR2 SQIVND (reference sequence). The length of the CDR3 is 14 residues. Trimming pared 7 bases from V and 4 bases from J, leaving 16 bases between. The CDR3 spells CASTQKGRPYGYTF. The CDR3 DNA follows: TGTGCCAGTACTCAGAAAGGCAGGCCCTATGGCTACACCTTC.

The chain's CDR3 is CASSPRDRFNEKLFF. The CDR3 region has the DNA TGTGCCAGCAGCCCCCGGGACAGATTTAATGAAAAACTGTTTTTT. The chain has TRBV9 and TRBJ1-4; 7 bases are a match to TRBD1. V gave up 4 bases and J gave up 4 bases; unmatched junction bases: 7. Germline CDR1 and CDR2: SGDLS and YYNGEE. This CDR3 spans 15 amino acids.